The sequence of this TCR beta chain was determined in a study of sequential checkpoint blockade in melanoma. About the study: Randomization was 1:1 between first-line nivolumab→ipilimumab and ipilimumab→nivolumab. Each arm's sequence ended with maintenance nivolumab.

V was cut by 2 bases and J by 6 bases, with 10 bases left in between. In germline, CDR1 is MDHEN, CDR2 SYDVKM. The CDR3 spans 13 residues. Regarding treatment: randomized to nivolumab then ipilimumab (arm A) or the reverse (arm B). No patient had prior DNA-damaging chemotherapy. From thawed PBMCs, live CD3+CD8+ cells negative for CD19 and CD56 were sorted. Method: immunoSEQ multiplex PCR; TCRdb's copy keeps in-frame clones and lacks some. This sample yields some 14,000 clones, of which almost 85% are seen a single time; 27% belongs to the top ten. Sequences were derived from CD8+ T cells sorted from blood (inferred from file names), sampled from a patient given nivolumab and ipilimumab in sequence. J is TRBJ1-2 and V is TRBV28; tentative D call: TRBD1 (5 bases). The receptor's source is a human donor with melanoma. CDR3 residues: CASSLGGEDGYTF. The CDR3 bases are TGTGCCAGCAGTTTAGGGGGGGAAGATGGCTACACCTTC.